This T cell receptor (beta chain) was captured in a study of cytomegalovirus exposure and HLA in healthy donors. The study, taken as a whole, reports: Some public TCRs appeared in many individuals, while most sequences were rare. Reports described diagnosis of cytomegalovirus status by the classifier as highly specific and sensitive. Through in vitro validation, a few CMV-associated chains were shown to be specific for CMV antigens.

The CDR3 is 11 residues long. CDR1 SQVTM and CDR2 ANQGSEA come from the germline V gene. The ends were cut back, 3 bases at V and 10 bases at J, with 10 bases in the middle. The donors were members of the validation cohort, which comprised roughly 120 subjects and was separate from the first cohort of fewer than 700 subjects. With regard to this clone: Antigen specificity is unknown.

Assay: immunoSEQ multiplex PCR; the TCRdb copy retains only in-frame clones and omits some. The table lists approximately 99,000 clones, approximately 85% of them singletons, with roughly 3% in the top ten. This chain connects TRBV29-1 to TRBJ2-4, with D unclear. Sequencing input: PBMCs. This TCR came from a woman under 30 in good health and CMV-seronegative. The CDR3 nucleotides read TGCAGCGTTGACGTGGCGGATATTCAGTACTTC. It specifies CSVDVADIQYF.